These 9 T cell receptor beta chains originate from one sample sequenced in a study of CD8 T cells in ankylosing spondylitis. TCRdb used MiXCR to reprocess the 5' RACE reads, holding one entry per CDR3 protein. Of 150,000 or so distinct CDR3 sequences in the sample, under 35% were seen once. The specimen sequenced was synovial fluid, either unsorted or a sorted T cell fraction (not recorded which). These receptors originate from a male donor with ankylosing spondylitis.

This clonotype has a single count. The rearrangement joins TRBV2 to TRBJ2-4; TRBD2 agrees at 13 bases. Germline V gene sequence: CDR1 SNHLY, CDR2 FYNNEI. The V gene end was trimmed by 4 bases and the J gene end by 1 base; junction bases not matched to a gene: 13. This CDR3 is 20 amino acids long. This chain's CDR3 is CASSASVTSGGVGAKNIQYF. DNA for the CDR3: TGTGCCAGCAGTGCGAGCGTAACTAGCGGGGGGGTTGGGGCCAAAAACATTCAGTACTTC. Using reference TRBV2 and TRBJ2-4 for the parts outside the CDR3, the full variable domain is EPEVTQTPSHQVTQMGQEVILRCVPISNHLYFYWYRQILGQKVEFLVSFYNNEISEKSEIFDDQFSVERPDGSNFTLKIRSTKLEDSAMYFCASSASVTSGGVGAKNIQYFGAGTRLSVL.

This chain connects TRBV6-5 to TRBJ2-3, with 7 bases matching TRBD1. V dropped 2 bases and J dropped 5; count of bases not matched to a gene: 7. The CDR3 spans 15 residues. CDR1 and CDR2 from the germline V gene are MNHEY and SVGAGI. CDR3 amino acids: CASSYGQEPLDTQYF. CDR3 nucleotide sequence: TGTGCCAGCAGTTACGGACAGGAGCCTCTAGATACGCAGTATTTT.

The chain employs TRBV7-2 and TRBJ2-5, with unresolved D. The V end lost 3 bases, the J end lost 1 base, and 12 bases lay between the germline ends. This CDR3 comprises 15 residues. Germline-derived CDR1 and CDR2 are SGHTA and FQGNSA. DNA of the CDR3: TGTGCCAGCAGCTTTCATGGCAGGCCCCAAGAGACCCAGTACTTC. Translation gives CASSFHGRPQETQYF.

There are many counts of this clonotype. The chain employs TRBV7-9 and TRBJ1-3, with a tentative D call TRBD1 (5 bases). The germline gives CDR1 SEHNR, CDR2 FQNEAQ (reference sequence). This CDR3 has 15 residues. The V and J ends lost 4 bases and 2 bases respectively, with 12 bases between them. CDR3 protein: CASSSGGGAGNTIYF. CDR3 in DNA: TGTGCCAGCAGCTCCGGGGGAGGGGCTGGAAACACCATATATTTT. Combining the CDR3 with reference TRBV7-9 and TRBJ1-3 gives the whole variable domain DTGVSQNPRHKITKRGQNVTFRCDPISEHNRLYWYRQTLGQGPEFLTYFQNEAQLEKSRLLSDRFSAERPKGSFSTLEIQRTEQGDSAMYLCASSSGGGAGNTIYFGEGSWLTVV.

This clonotype was observed a handful of times. The rearrangement uses TRBV7-6 and TRBJ1-1; the D is unclear. Trimming cost V 5 bases and J 4 bases, with 11 bases left between them. CDR3 length equals 13 residues. Per germline, CDR1 SGHVS and CDR2 FNYEAQ. CDR3 in amino acids: CASSPGLGTEAFF. The CDR3 DNA follows: TGTGCCAGCAGCCCCGGGTTAGGCACTGAAGCTTTCTTT.

Only a few counts were recorded for this clonotype. The chain combines TRBV5-1 with TRBJ1-1; a possible D gene is TRBD1 (5 bases). The CDR3 is 15 amino acids. Deletions cut 0 bases from V and 6 bases from J, with 15 bases between. Looked up from germline, CDR1 is SGHRS and CDR2 is YFSETQ. The CDR3 region is CASSLDRGQRAEAFF. The CDR3 DNA follows: TGCGCCAGCAGCTTGGATCGGGGCCAAAGGGCTGAAGCTTTCTTT.

This chain joins TRBV19 and TRBJ2-1; D gene unclear. Deletions cut 5 bases from V and 7 bases from J, with 15 bases between. Looked up from germline, CDR1 is LNHDA and CDR2 is SQIVND (reference sequence). This CDR3 is 14 amino acids long. Here the CDR3 DNA reads TGTGCCAGTAGTGCCCGAACGAACGAAAATGAGCAGTTCTTC. Translation: CASSARTNENEQFF.

The J gene is TRBJ2-1, the V gene TRBV7-2; no reliable D call. Trimming removed 5 bases from V and 5 bases from J, with 4 bases in between. The CDR3 has 11 amino acids. Germline V gives CDR1 SGHTA, CDR2 FQGNSA. The CDR3 nucleotides read TGTGCCAGCAGCGGCCACAATGAGCAGTTCTTC. As protein: CASSGHNEQFF.

This clonotype has a handful of counts. This chain links TRBV20-1 with TRBJ2-7; 11 bases map to TRBD1. J was trimmed by 6 bases and V by 3 bases; bases with no gene match: 7. The CDR3 is made up of 14 amino acids. Germline V CDR1 and CDR2: DFQATT, SNEGSKA (reference sequence). The CDR3 here is CSASLGQGAGEQYF. For the CDR3, the DNA is TGCAGTGCTAGCCTAGGACAGGGGGCTGGCGAGCAGTACTTC.